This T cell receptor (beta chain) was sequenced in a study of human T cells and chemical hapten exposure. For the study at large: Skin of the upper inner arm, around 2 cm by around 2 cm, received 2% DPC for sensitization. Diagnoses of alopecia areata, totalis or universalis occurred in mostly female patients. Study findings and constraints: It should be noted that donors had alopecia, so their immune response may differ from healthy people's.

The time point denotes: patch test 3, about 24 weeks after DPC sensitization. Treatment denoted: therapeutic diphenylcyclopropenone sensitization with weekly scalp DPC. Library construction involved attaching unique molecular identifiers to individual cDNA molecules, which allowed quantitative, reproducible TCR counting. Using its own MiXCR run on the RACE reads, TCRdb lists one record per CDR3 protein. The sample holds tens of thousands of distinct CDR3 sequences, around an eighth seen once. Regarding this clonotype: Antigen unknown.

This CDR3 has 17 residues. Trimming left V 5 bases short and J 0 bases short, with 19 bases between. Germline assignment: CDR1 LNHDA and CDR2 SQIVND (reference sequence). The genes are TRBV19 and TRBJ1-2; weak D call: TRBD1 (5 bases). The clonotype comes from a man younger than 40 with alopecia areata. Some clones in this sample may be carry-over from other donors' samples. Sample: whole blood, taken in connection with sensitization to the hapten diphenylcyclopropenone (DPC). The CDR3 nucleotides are TGTGCCAGTAGTTCTCCCTCCCTGAAGGGGACTAACTATGGCTACACCTTC. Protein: CASSSPSLKGTNYGYTF.